The entry below gives a single TCR beta chain sequence along with its context. Clones were read by immunoSEQ multiplex PCR, and TCRdb kept only the in-frame ones, dropping some. The sample has about 8,000 clones, about nine tenths seen once. These data are taken from a study of technical replicates of blood from a few donors. With 3 bases clipped from V and 6 bases from J, the junction kept 3 bases outside the gene matches. This CDR3 is 13 amino acids long. Germline values: CDR1 SGHRS, CDR2 YFSETQ. The sample comprised PBMCs. The chain carries TRBV5-1 and TRBJ1-2, with 9 bases matching TRBD1. The clonotype was recovered from a human donor in good health. CDR3 residues: CASSSRQGDGYTF. In nucleotides, the CDR3 is TGCGCCAGCAGCTCTAGACAGGGGGATGGCTACACCTTC. The full variable domain, its missing parts supplied by reference TRBV5-1 and TRBJ1-2, is KAGVTQTPRYLIKTRGQQVTLSCSPISGHRSVSWYQQTPGQGLQFLFEYFSETQRNKGNFPGRFSGRQFSNSRSEMNVSTLELGDSALYLCASSSRQGDGYTFGSGTRLTVV.